Listed here are 6 T cell receptor beta chains from one sample, sequenced in a study of blood T cell repertoires in COVID-19. The data were produced by immunoSEQ multiplex PCR, yet TCRdb's version contains in-frame clones alone and is incomplete. The table has some 140,000 clones, roughly 84% seen once. The sample comprised PBMCs or T cells enriched from blood (not recorded which). These receptors all stem from a man aged 40-49 years with acute COVID-19.

This chain uses TRBV10-3 with TRBJ1-1, with 7 bases fitting TRBD1. The CDR3 covers 14 residues. Germline values: CDR1 ENHRY, CDR2 SYGVKD. V shed 6 bases, J shed 1 base, and the junction held 5 bases outside the gene matches. In nucleotides, the CDR3 is TGTGCCATCAGGCCTGGACAGGAGAACACTGAAGCTTTCTTT. Protein product: CAIRPGQENTEAFF.

This chain connects TRBV19 to TRBJ1-1; TRBD1 aligns across 7 bases. CDR1 is LNHDA, CDR2 SQIVND, per germline (reference sequence). CDR3 length: 15 residues. V shed 3 bases, J shed 2 bases, and the junction held 6 bases outside the gene matches. The CDR3 region is CASSIATGINTEAFF. DNA for the CDR3: TGTGCCAGTAGTATTGCGACAGGGATCAACACTGAAGCTTTCTTT.

This sequence joins TRBV4-1 and TRBJ1-4; tentatively, D is TRBD1 (5 bases). The CDR3 spans 15 residues. Between the trimmed V and J ends, which lost 1 base and 0 bases, there was a span of 6 bases. Germline CDR1 MGHRA, CDR2 YSYEKL. CDR3 sequence: CASSQGQTTNEKLFF. CDR3 in DNA: TGCGCCAGCAGCCAAGGACAGACAACTAATGAAAAACTGTTTTTT.

This chain joins TRBV28 and TRBJ2-1; a weak D match, TRBD2 (5 bases). The V gene's germline CDR1 is MDHEN and CDR2 SYDVKM. The CDR3 runs to 17 residues. Trimming stripped 5 bases from V and 2 bases from J, with 19 bases between. The DNA of the CDR3 is TGTGCCAGCAGTCCCCTCACCCGGGGAGATCCCTACAATGAGCAGTTCTTC. This encodes CASSPLTRGDPYNEQFF. Supplemented by reference TRBV28 and TRBJ2-1, the full variable domain reads DVKVTQSSRYLVKRTGEKVFLECVQDMDHENMFWYRQDPGLGLRLIYFSYDVKMKEKGDIPEGYSVSREKKERFSLILESASTNQTSMYLCASSPLTRGDPYNEQFFGPGTRLTVL.

The chain uses TRBV28 and TRBJ2-3; 9 bases are a match to TRBD2. Germline CDR1 and CDR2: MDHEN and SYDVKM. After removal of 5 bases from V and 2 bases from J, the junction contained 8 bases not matched to a gene. This CDR3 contains 16 residues. The CDR3 reads CASSGRLAGFTDTQYF. CDR3 nucleotides: TGTGCCAGCAGTGGGCGTCTAGCGGGATTCACAGATACGCAGTATTTT.

The chain is built from TRBV19 and TRBJ1-4; 7 positions agree with TRBD1. Losses at the gene ends were 10 bases for V and 6 bases for J; bases not matched to a gene: 14. CDR3 length: 15 amino acids. Germline-derived CDR1 and CDR2 are LNHDA and SQIVND (reference sequence). The CDR3 region has the DNA TGTGCCACATTCGGGAAAGCCAGGGGGGATGAAAAACTGTTTTTT. This sequence encodes CATFGKARGDEKLFF.